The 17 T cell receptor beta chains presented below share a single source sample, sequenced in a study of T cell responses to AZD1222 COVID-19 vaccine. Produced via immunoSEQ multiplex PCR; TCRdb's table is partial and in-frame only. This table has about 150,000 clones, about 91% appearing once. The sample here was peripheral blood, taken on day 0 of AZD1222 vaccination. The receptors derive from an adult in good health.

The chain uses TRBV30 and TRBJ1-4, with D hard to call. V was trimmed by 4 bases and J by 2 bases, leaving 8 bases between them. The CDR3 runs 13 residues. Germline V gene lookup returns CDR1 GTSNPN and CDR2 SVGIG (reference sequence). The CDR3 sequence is CAWNRRTNEKLFF. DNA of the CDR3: TGTGCCTGGAACCGTCGGACTAATGAAAAACTGTTTTTT.

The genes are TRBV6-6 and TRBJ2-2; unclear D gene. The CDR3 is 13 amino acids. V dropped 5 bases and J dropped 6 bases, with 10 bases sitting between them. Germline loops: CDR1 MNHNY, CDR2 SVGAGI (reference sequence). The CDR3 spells CASSPLVPGELFF. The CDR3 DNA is TGTGCCAGCAGTCCATTAGTTCCCGGGGAGCTGTTTTTT.

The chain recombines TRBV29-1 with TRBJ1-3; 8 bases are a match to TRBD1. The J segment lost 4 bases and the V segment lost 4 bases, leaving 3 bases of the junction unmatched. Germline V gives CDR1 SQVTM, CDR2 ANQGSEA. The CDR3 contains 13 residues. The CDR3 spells CSVARGPGNTIYF. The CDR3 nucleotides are TGCAGCGTTGCCAGGGGGCCAGGAAACACCATATATTTT.

In DNA, the CDR3 is TGTGCCAGCAGCCCACGACAGGGGGGTGGCTACACCTTC. The encoded protein is CASSPRQGGGYTF. The rearrangement joins TRBV6-5 to TRBJ1-2; 9 bases are shared with TRBD1. With 6 bases clipped from V and 7 bases from J, the junction kept 6 bases outside the gene matches. The germline gives CDR1 MNHEY, CDR2 SVGAGI. This CDR3 region has 13 residues.

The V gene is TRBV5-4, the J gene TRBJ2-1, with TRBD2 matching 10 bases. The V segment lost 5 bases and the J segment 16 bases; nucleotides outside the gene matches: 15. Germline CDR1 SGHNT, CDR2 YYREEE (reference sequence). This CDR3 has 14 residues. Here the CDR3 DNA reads TGTGCCAGCAGACCCCCTATTGCTAGCGGGAGCGAATTCTTC. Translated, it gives CASRPPIASGSEFF.

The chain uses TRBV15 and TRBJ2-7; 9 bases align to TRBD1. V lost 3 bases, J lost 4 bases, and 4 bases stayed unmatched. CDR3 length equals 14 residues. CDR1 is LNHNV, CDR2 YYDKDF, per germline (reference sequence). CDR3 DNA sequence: TGTGCCACCAGCAGCTGGGGACAGGGTTACGAGCAGTACTTC. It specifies CATSSWGQGYEQYF. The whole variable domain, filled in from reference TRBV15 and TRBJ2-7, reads DAMVIQNPRYQVTQFGKPVTLSCSQTLNHNVMYWYQQKSSQAPKLLFHYYDKDFNNEADTPDNFQSRRPNTSFCFLDIRSPGLGDTAMYLCATSSWGQGYEQYFGPGTRLTVT.

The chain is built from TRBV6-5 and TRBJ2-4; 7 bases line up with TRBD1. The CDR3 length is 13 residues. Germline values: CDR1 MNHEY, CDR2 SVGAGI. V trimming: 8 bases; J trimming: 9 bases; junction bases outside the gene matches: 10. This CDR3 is CASCRDRLGIQYF. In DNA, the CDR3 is TGTGCCAGCTGCCGGGACAGATTGGGCATTCAGTACTTC.

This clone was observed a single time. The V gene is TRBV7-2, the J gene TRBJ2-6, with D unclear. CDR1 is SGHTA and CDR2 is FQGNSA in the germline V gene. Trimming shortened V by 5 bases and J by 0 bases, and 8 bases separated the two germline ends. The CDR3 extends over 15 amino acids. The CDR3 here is CASSRSPSGANVLTF. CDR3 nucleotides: TGTGCCAGCAGCCGTTCGCCCTCTGGGGCCAACGTCCTGACTTTC.

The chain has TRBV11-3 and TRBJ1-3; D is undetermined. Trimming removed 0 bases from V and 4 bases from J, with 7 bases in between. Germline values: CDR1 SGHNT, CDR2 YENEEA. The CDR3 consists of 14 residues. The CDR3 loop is CASSLDHSGNTIYF. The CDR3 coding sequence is TGTGCCAGCAGCTTAGATCATTCAGGAAACACCATATATTTT.

CDR3 residues: CASSMELNTEAFF. As DNA, the CDR3 is TGCGCCAGCAGTATGGAGTTAAACACTGAAGCTTTCTTT. The chain employs TRBV23-1 and TRBJ1-1; D is unresolved. TRBV23-1 falls under the ORF class, with uncertain function. The CDR3 is 13 amino acids. The V gene lost 5 bases and the J gene lost 2 bases, with 9 bases spanning the gap.

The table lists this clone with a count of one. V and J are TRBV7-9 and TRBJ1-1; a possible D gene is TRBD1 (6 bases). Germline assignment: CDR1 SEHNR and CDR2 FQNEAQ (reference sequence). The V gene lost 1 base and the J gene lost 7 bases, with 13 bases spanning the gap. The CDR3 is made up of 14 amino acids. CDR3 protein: CASSLVVRGVEAFF. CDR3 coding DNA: TGTGCCAGCAGCTTAGTCGTCAGGGGAGTTGAAGCTTTCTTT. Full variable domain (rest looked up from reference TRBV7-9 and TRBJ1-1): DTGVSQNPRHKITKRGQNVTFRCDPISEHNRLYWYRQTLGQGPEFLTYFQNEAQLEKSRLLSDRFSAERPKGSFSTLEIQRTEQGDSAMYLCASSLVVRGVEAFFGQGTRLTVV.

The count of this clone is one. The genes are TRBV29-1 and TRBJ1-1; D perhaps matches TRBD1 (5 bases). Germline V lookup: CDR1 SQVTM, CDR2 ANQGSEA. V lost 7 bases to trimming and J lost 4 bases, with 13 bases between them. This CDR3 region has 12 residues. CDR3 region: CSAVRGLTEAFF. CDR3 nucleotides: TGCAGCGCGGTTCGGGGCCTCACTGAAGCTTTCTTT.

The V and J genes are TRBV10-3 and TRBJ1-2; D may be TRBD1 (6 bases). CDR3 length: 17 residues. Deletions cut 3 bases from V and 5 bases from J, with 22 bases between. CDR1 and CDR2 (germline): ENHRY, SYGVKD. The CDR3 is CAISDSGETGGMYGYTF. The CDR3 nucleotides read TGTGCCATCAGTGATTCCGGGGAGACAGGAGGGATGTATGGCTACACCTTC.

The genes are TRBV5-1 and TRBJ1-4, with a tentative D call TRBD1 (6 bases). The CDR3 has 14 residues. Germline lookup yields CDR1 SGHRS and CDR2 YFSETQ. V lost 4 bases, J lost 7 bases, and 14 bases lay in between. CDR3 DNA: TGCGCCAGCAGCATCAGGGGACGGGGTGAAAAACTGTTTTTT. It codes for CASSIRGRGEKLFF.

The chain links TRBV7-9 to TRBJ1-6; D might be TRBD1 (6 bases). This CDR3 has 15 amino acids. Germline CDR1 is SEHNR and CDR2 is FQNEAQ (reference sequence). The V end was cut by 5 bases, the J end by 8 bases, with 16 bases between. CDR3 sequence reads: CASSRTTGSDSPLHF. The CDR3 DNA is TGTGCCAGCAGCCGGACTACAGGGTCGGATTCACCCCTCCACTTT. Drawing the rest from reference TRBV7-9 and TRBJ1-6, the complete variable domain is DTGVSQNPRHKITKRGQNVTFRCDPISEHNRLYWYRQTLGQGPEFLTYFQNEAQLEKSRLLSDRFSAERPKGSFSTLEIQRTEQGDSAMYLCASSRTTGSDSPLHFGNGTRLTVT.

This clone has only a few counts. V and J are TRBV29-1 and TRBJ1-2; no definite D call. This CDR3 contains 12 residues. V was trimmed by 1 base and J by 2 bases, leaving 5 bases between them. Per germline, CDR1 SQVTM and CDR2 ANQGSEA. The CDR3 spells CSVEGRNYGYTF. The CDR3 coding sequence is TGCAGCGTTGAAGGGAGGAACTATGGCTACACCTTC.

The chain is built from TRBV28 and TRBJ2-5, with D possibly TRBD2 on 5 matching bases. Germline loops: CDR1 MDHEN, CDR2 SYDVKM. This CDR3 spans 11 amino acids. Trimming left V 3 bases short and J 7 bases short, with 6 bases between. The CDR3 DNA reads TGTGCCAGCAGTTTCGCGGGGACCCAGTACTTC. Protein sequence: CASSFAGTQYF.